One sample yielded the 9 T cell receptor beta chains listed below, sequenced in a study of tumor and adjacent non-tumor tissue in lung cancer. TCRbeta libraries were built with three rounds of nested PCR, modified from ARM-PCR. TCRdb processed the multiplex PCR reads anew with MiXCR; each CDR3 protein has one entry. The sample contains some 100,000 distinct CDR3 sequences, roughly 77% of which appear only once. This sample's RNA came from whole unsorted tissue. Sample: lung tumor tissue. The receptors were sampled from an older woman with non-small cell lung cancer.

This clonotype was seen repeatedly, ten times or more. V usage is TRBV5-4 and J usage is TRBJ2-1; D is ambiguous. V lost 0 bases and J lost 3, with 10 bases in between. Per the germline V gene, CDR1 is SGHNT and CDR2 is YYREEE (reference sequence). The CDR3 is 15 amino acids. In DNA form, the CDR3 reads TGTGCCAGCAGCTTGGCCCCGAATAACTACAATGAGCAGTTCTTC. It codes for CASSLAPNNYNEQFF.

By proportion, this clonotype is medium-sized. The CDR3 spells CASSRDTWKQYF. The CDR3 region has the DNA TGTGCCAGCAGCCGGGACACTTGGAAGCAGTACTTC. The V gene is TRBV11-3, the J gene TRBJ2-7; TRBD1 might be the D (6 bases). Trimming left V 5 bases short and J 8 bases short, with 13 bases between. The CDR3 is made up of 12 amino acids. CDR1 is SGHNT and CDR2 is YENEEA in the germline V gene.

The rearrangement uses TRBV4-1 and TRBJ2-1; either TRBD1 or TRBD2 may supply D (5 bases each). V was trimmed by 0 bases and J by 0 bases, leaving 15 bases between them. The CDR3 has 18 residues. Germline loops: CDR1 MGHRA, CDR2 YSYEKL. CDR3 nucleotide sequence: TGCGCCAGCAGCCAAGAAAAAGACGAGGGGAGCTCCTACAATGAGCAGTTCTTC. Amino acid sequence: CASSQEKDEGSSYNEQFF.

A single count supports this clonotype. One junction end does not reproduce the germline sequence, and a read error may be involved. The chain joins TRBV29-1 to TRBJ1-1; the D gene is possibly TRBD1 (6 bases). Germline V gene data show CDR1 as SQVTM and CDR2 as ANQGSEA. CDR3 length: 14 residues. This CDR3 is CSVGPDGTWFGAFF. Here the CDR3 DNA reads TGCAGTGTTGGTCCCGATGGGACATGGTTTGGAGCTTTCTTT.

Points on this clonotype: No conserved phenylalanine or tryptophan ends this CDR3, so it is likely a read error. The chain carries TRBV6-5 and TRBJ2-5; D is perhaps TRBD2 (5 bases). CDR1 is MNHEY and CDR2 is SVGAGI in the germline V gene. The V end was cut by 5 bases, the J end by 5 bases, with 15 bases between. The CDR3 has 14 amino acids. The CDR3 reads CASSPGLSGETQYL. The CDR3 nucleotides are TGTGCCAGCAGTCCAGGACTTTCGGGGGAGACCCAGTACCTC.

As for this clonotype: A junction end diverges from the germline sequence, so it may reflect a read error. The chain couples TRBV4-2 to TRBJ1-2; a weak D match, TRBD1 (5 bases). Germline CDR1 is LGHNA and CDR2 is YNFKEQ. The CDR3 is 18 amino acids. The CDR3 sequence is CASSQDATREGFHYDYTF. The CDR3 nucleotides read TGTGCCAGCAGCCAAGATGCCACGCGTGAGGGGTTCCACTATGACTACACCTTC.

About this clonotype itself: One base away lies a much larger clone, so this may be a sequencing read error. The DNA of the CDR3 is TGTGCCAGCAGCTTTACACAACCCGGGCCGTTGTCTGGCATTCAGTACTTC. Translated: CASSFTQPGPLSGIQYF. J is TRBJ2-4 and V is TRBV7-8, with D uncertain. Germline CDR1 reads SGHVS; CDR2 reads FQNEAQ. Trimming took 3 bases from V and 9 from J, leaving 24 bases between them. The CDR3 contains 17 residues.

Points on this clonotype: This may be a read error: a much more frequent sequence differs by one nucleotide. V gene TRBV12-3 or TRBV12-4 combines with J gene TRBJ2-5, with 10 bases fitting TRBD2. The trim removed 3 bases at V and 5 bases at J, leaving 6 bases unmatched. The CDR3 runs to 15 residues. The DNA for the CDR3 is TGTGCCAGCAGTTTGAGCGGGAGGGCCTTGGAGACCCAGTACTTC. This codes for CASSLSGRALETQYF.

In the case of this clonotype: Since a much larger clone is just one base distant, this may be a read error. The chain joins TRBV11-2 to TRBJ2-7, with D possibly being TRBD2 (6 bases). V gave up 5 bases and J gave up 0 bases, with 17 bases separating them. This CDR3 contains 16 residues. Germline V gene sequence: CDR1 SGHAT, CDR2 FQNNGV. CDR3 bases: TGTGCCAGCAGCCCCGGCGGGATAGCGAGCTCCTACGAGCAGTACTTC. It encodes CASSPGGIASSYEQYF. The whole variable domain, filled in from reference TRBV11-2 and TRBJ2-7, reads EAGVAQSPRYKIIEKRQSVAFWCNPISGHATLYWYQQILGQGPKLLIQFQNNGVVDDSQLPKDRFSAERLKGVDSTLKIQPAKLEDSAVYLCASSPGGIASSYEQYFGPGTRLTVT.